This entry features one T cell receptor beta chain sequence. While infection was still active, Seattle patients were enrolled and then followed longitudinally. TCRdb's copy holds only in-frame clones and misses some; the assay was immunoSEQ multiplex PCR. The data contain under 200,000 clones, roughly nine tenths of them singletons. The CDR3 totals 16 residues. Germline V lookup: CDR1 SQVTM, CDR2 ANQGSEA. V was clipped by 1 base and J by 2 bases; unmatched bases: 4. The sample belongs to a study of blood T cell repertoires in COVID-19. The genes are TRBV29-1 and TRBJ2-5; TRBD2 aligns across 13 bases. This TCR was sampled from a woman aged 60-75 years with COVID-19, enrolled during active disease. Material for sequencing was peripheral blood. This CDR3 is CSVEGPTSGGQETQYF. DNA of the CDR3: TGCAGCGTTGAAGGACCGACTAGCGGGGGGCAAGAGACCCAGTACTTC. The variable domain in full, completed from reference TRBV29-1 and TRBJ2-5, reads SAVISQKPSRDICQRGTSLTIQCQVDSQVTMMFWYRQQPGQSLTLIATANQGSEATYESGFVIDKFPISRPNLTFSTLTVSNMSPEDSSIYLCSVEGPTSGGQETQYFGPGTRLLVL.